Listed below are T cell receptor beta chains from one sample, sequenced in a study of T cells after yellow fever vaccination. In TCRdb, the 5' RACE reads were re-called with MiXCR into one record per CDR3 protein. In the table there are 200,000 to 300,000 distinct CDR3 sequences, roughly 7.2% of which are singletons. Sequences were derived from CD4+ T cells sorted from PBMCs, sampled 15 days after the yellow fever booster vaccination. The origin of the receptors is a man under 40 who received the YFV17D yellow fever vaccine. Both conserved end residues are part of each CDR3. The D gene is left open where the match is weak. Where a row states a size, it is once, few, many or the class of an expanded clone; other rows omit it.

d_gene	v_gene	abundance	j_gene	CDR3nt	CDR3aa
TRBD1	TRBV12-3/TRBV12-4	many	TRBJ1-3	TGTGCCAGCAGCCCGACAGGGTCTGGAAACACCATATATTTT	CASSPTGSGNTIYF
-	TRBV5-6	many	TRBJ2-7	TGTGCCAGCAGCTTGTTCCAGGAGATCTCCTACGAGCAGTACTTC	CASSLFQEISYEQYF
-	TRBV7-2	few	TRBJ1-2	TGTGCCAGCAGCTCGGGGGCGAATGACTATGGCTACACCTTC	CASSSGANDYGYTF
TRBD1	TRBV7-9	many	TRBJ2-7	TGTGCCAGCAGCTCCCCCGGACAGGGGAACTACGAGCAGTACTTC	CASSSPGQGNYEQYF
TRBD2	TRBV5-1	many	TRBJ2-3	TGCGCCAGCACTAGACTAGCGGGAGGCGGTCGCACAGATACGCAGTATTTT	CASTRLAGGGRTDTQYF
-	TRBV19	few	TRBJ1-5	TGTGCCAGTGGTTCGAATCAGCCCCAGCATTTT	CASGSNQPQHF
TRBD1	TRBV29-1	many	TRBJ2-1	TGCAGCTCTTTACCGGGACAGGGGATGAGGAATGAGCAGTTCTTC	CSSLPGQGMRNEQFF
TRBD2	TRBV12-3/TRBV12-4	many	TRBJ2-1	TGTGCCAGCACCATCTCCCTAGCGGTTAAGGACAATGAGCAGTTCTTC	CASTISLAVKDNEQFF
-	TRBV6-5	many	TRBJ2-1	TGTGCCAGCAGTTACTCGGGCAGGGAGTTCTTC	CASSYSGREFF
-	TRBV2	many	TRBJ2-7	TGTGCCAGCGGGTCAAGCTACGAGCAGTACTTC	CASGSSYEQYF
-	TRBV14	few	TRBJ2-3	TGTGCCAGCAGCTCTCTTGACCTCCCGGATACGCAGTATTTT	CASSSLDLPDTQYF
-	TRBV20-1	few	TRBJ1-3	TGCAGTGGTTCACAGACCTCCCTTGCCTCTGGAAACACCATATATTTT	CSGSQTSLASGNTIYF
TRBD1	TRBV20-1	few	TRBJ2-3	TGCAGTGCTACTTACTCGGGACAGGGATTCACAGATACGCAGTATTTT	CSATYSGQGFTDTQYF
TRBD2	TRBV7-6	-	TRBJ2-7	TGTGCCAGCAGCGGGGGGGGGGCCTACGAGCAGTACTTC	CASSGGGAYEQYF
TRBD2	TRBV7-2	many	TRBJ2-1	TGTGCCAGCAGCCGGACTAGCCTCAATGAGCAGTTCTTC	CASSRTSLNEQFF
TRBD1	TRBV18	many	TRBJ2-6	TGTGCCAGCTCAAGGGGACAGGGGGCAGCAGGGGCCAACGTCCTGACTTTC	CASSRGQGAAGANVLTF
-	TRBV7-2	few	TRBJ2-3	TGTGCCAGCAGCCTCCAGACACACCCAGATACGCAGTATTTT	CASSLQTHPDTQYF
-	TRBV6-2/TRBV6-3	few	TRBJ1-5	TGTGCCAGCAGTCAAGGGGGGCCCCAGCATTTT	CASSQGGPQHF
-	TRBV6-1	many	TRBJ2-2	TGTGCCAGCAGCCAAGGACAGTTTCGGTCCGGGGAGCTGTTTTTT	CASSQGQFRSGELFF
-	TRBV20-1	many	TRBJ1-5	TGCAGTGCTTATGACGGGGGGAATCAGCCCCAGCATTTT	CSAYDGGNQPQHF
TRBD1	TRBV6-5	-	TRBJ1-2	TGTGCCAGCAGCAAAGGACAGGGGGCTTATGGCTACACCTTC	CASSKGQGAYGYTF
-	TRBV12-3/TRBV12-4	many	TRBJ2-7	TGTGCCAGCAGTTGGACCAGAACCTACGAGCAGTACTTC	CASSWTRTYEQYF
-	TRBV5-4	-	TRBJ2-7	TGTGCCAGCAGGGCTACCGGGACATCCCCCGAGCAGTACTTC	CASRATGTSPEQYF
TRBD1	TRBV3-1	-	TRBJ2-7	TGTGCCAGCACCTTGACAGGGTCCGAGCAGTACTTC	CASTLTGSEQYF
-	TRBV7-2	many	TRBJ2-1	TGTGCCAGCAGGGTAGCCACTTACAATGAGCAGTTCTTC	CASRVATYNEQFF
-	TRBV12-3/TRBV12-4	many	TRBJ2-5	TGTGCCAGCAACGTGGGGGCAGGAGAGACCCAGTACTTC	CASNVGAGETQYF
-	TRBV15	many	TRBJ2-5	TGTGCCACCAGCAGAGACACAGGCTCGGGTAAAGAGACCCAGTACTTC	CATSRDTGSGKETQYF
TRBD2	TRBV7-9	many	TRBJ2-5	TGTGCCAGCAGCTCGGGACGGACTAGAGAGACCCAGTACTTC	CASSSGRTRETQYF
TRBD1	TRBV20-1	many	TRBJ2-2	TGCAGTGCCGGAAAGTTGGGACAGGCTAACACCGGGGAGCTGTTTTTT	CSAGKLGQANTGELFF
-	TRBV20-1	few	TRBJ2-7	TGCAGTGCTACCCCGGGTCCTTCCTACGAGCAGTACTTC	CSATPGPSYEQYF
-	TRBV10-3	-	TRBJ2-1	TGTGCCATCAGTGCCCGGAGGGCCGGGGGCAATGAGCAGTTCTTC	CAISARRAGGNEQFF
-	TRBV29-1	few	TRBJ2-3	TGCAGCGTTGGGCCCCGAGTATTATCAGATACGCAGTATTTT	CSVGPRVLSDTQYF
TRBD2	TRBV15	many	TRBJ2-7	TGTGCCACCAGGACTAGCGGGGACTACGAGCAGTACTTC	CATRTSGDYEQYF
TRBD1	TRBV20-1	few	TRBJ2-1	TGCAGTGCTAGGACAGGGCCGTACAATGAGCAGTTCTTC	CSARTGPYNEQFF
TRBD1	TRBV10-1	many	TRBJ2-1	TGCGCCAGCAGGGGGACAGGGGACCACAATGAGCAGTTCTTC	CASRGTGDHNEQFF
-	TRBV7-7	many	TRBJ2-2	TGTGCTAGCAGCTTGGGAGAAGCCGGGGAGCTGTTTTTT	CASSLGEAGELFF
-	TRBV29-1	-	TRBJ2-7	TGCAGCGTCGGCCGGGACACGAACGGCGAGCAGTACTTC	CSVGRDTNGEQYF
-	TRBV7-9	many	TRBJ2-3	TGTGCCAGCAGTAACTCAGATACGCAGTATTTT	CASSNSDTQYF
-	TRBV7-7	-	TRBJ2-5	TGTGCTAGCAGCTTAGAGCTACGGGACAAAGGCCAGGAGACCCAGTACTTC	CASSLELRDKGQETQYF
-	TRBV7-2	-	TRBJ2-6	TGTGCCAGCAGCTTATCGCGCTCTGGGGCCAACGTCCTGACTTTC	CASSLSRSGANVLTF
TRBD1	TRBV20-1	many	TRBJ1-1	TGCAGTGCTAGAGATTACGGAGGGAGGGGGCGCGGCACTGAAGCTTTCTTT	CSARDYGGRGRGTEAFF
TRBD2	TRBV7-2	few	TRBJ2-7	TGTGCCAGCAGCTCGATAGCGGGGCCCTCCTACGAGCAGTACTTC	CASSSIAGPSYEQYF
TRBD2	TRBV11-3	-	TRBJ2-1	TGTGCCAGCAGCTTAGGACTAGCGGGAGATTTTGAGCAGTTCTTC	CASSLGLAGDFEQFF
TRBD1	TRBV11-2	few	TRBJ2-1	TGTGCCAGCAGCTTGGGGACAGGCGTGAGGTCTGAGCAGTTCTTC	CASSLGTGVRSEQFF
-	TRBV5-1	-	TRBJ2-5	TGCGCCAGCAGCTTGGGGAATCAAGTGACCCAGTACTTC	CASSLGNQVTQYF
-	TRBV18	few	TRBJ1-4	TGTGCCAGCTCACCAGGGACCGGAGGGGAAAAACTGTTTTTT	CASSPGTGGEKLFF
-	TRBV11-3	-	TRBJ1-1	TGTGCCAGCAGCTTAGGAGGGTTGTCGGACACTGAAGCTTTCTTT	CASSLGGLSDTEAFF
TRBD2	TRBV20-1	few	TRBJ2-5	TGCAGTGCTAGAGATCCTAGCGGGAGTGGGGAGACCCAGTACTTC	CSARDPSGSGETQYF